Listed here are 25 T cell receptor beta chains from one sample, sequenced in a study of glioma-infiltrating T cells after dendritic cell vaccination. Sequencing used immunoSEQ multiplex PCR; TCRdb keeps in-frame clones, though not all of them. The table includes some 90,000 clones, more than 80% detected once. As to time point: after dendritic cell vaccination, including at tumor progression/relapse. The sample was blood, taken after dendritic cell vaccination. The receptors originated from a human donor with glioblastoma.

V usage is TRBV11-2 and J usage is TRBJ1-1; D not resolved. Trimming stripped 8 bases from V and 3 bases from J, with 10 bases between. Germline V gene sequence: CDR1 SGHAT, CDR2 FQNNGV. The CDR3 contains 12 residues. Here the CDR3 DNA reads TGTGCCAGCTACCGGTCGGACACTGAAGCTTTCTTT. Translation: CASYRSDTEAFF.

V is TRBV5-1 and J is TRBJ1-1; TRBD1 might be the D (6 bases). This CDR3 spans 13 amino acids. Deletions cut 5 bases from V and 7 bases from J, with 15 bases between. Germline CDR1 and CDR2: SGHRS and YFSETQ. CDR3 sequence (DNA): TGCGCCAGCAGTTATCAGGGGCGGGTTGAAGCTTTCTTT. This gives the protein CASSYQGRVEAFF. Full variable domain (outside the CDR3, taken from reference TRBV5-1 and TRBJ1-1): KAGVTQTPRYLIKTRGQQVTLSCSPISGHRSVSWYQQTPGQGLQFLFEYFSETQRNKGNFPGRFSGRQFSNSRSEMNVSTLELGDSALYLCASSYQGRVEAFFGQGTRLTVV.

The chain recombines TRBV2 with TRBJ2-5, with D unclear. In germline, CDR1 is SNHLY, CDR2 FYNNEI. This CDR3 is built from 13 residues. With 2 bases removed from V and 5 bases from J, the gap between germline ends came to 9 bases. In DNA, the CDR3 is TGTGCCAGCAGTGAACTTATGTCCGAGACCCAGTACTTC. This translates into CASSELMSETQYF.

The chain joins TRBV18 to TRBJ2-2; no clear D gene. Germline V gene data show CDR1 as KGHSH and CDR2 as LQKENI. The CDR3 spans 16 residues. V was trimmed by 3 bases and J by 0 bases, leaving 11 bases between them. CDR3: CASSPPVRANTGELFF. CDR3 sequence (DNA): TGTGCCAGCTCACCTCCTGTACGAGCGAACACCGGGGAGCTGTTTTTT.

The chain links TRBV6-5 to TRBJ2-6; a weak D match, TRBD1 (5 bases). The length of the CDR3 is 16 residues. The germline CDR1 and CDR2 sequences are MNHEY and SVGAGI. Trimming took off 2 bases at V and 0 bases at J, with 8 bases between the two ends. The CDR3 nucleotides are TGTGCCAGCAGTTACAACAGGCCCTCTGGGGCCAACGTCCTGACTTTC. Translating it yields CASSYNRPSGANVLTF.

The chain employs TRBV5-1 and TRBJ2-7, with TRBD2 matching over 7 bases. With V trimmed by 4 bases and J by 3 bases, 10 bases remained unmatched. This CDR3 region has 15 residues. The germline V gene encodes CDR1 SGHRS and CDR2 YFSETQ. CDR3 residues: CASSLLGGTLYEQYF. CDR3 nucleotides: TGCGCCAGCAGCCTACTCGGGGGGACCCTCTACGAGCAGTACTTC.

The J gene is TRBJ2-3, the V gene TRBV6-1; 7 nucleotides agree with TRBD2. With 8 bases clipped from V and 2 bases from J, the junction kept 10 bases outside the gene matches. This CDR3 contains 15 residues. CDR1 is MNHNS and CDR2 is SASEGT in the germline V gene. Here the CDR3 reads CASRLRDYNTDTQYF. The CDR3 bases are TGTGCCAGCCGATTGAGGGACTACAACACAGATACGCAGTATTTT.

As DNA, the CDR3 is TGTGCCAGCAGGGAAACAGGGGGCTTCTACGAGCAGTACTTC. Its protein product is CASRETGGFYEQYF. The chain has TRBV2 and TRBJ2-7, with 9 bases that match TRBD1. The CDR3 loop spans 14 amino acids. Trimming at V came to 6 bases and at J to 3 bases, leaving 6 bases not matched to a gene. In germline, CDR1 is SNHLY, CDR2 FYNNEI.

The chain recombines TRBV25-1 with TRBJ2-7, with 7 bases fitting TRBD2. V was clipped by 3 bases and J by 5 bases; unmatched bases: 4. Germline V gene sequence: CDR1 MGHDK, CDR2 SYGVNS. CDR3 length equals 13 residues. CDR3 protein: CASSEAGRDEQYF. The CDR3 DNA sequence: TGTGCCAGCAGTGAGGCGGGGAGGGACGAGCAGTACTTC.

J is TRBJ2-5 and V is TRBV7-7; 7 positions agree with TRBD1. From germline, CDR1 is SSHAT and CDR2 FNYEAQ (reference sequence). J was trimmed by 5 bases and V by 5 bases; bases with no gene match: 8. The CDR3 is made up of 14 amino acids. CDR3 nucleotide sequence: TGTGCCAGCAGCCGGACAGGTAGAGTGGAGACCCAGTACTTC. Protein: CASSRTGRVETQYF.

V gene TRBV7-3 combines with J gene TRBJ2-1; 11 bases line up with TRBD2. The CDR3 sequence is 16 residues long. Looked up from germline, CDR1 is SGHTA and CDR2 is FQGTGA. With V trimmed by 5 bases and J by 5 bases, 8 bases remained unmatched. The CDR3 spells CASSDRGTSGHNEQFF. In DNA, the CDR3 is TGTGCCAGCAGCGATCGGGGGACTAGCGGCCACAATGAGCAGTTCTTC.

The sample holds a few counts of this clone. The sample has other DNA sequences that encode this CDR3 too. V and J are TRBV6-1 and TRBJ1-2; D gene uncertain. The CDR3 has 15 amino acids. Trimming cost V 2 bases and J 4 bases, with 14 bases left between them. Germline values: CDR1 MNHNS, CDR2 SASEGT. The CDR3 protein is CASSEWRSPIYGYTF. The CDR3 DNA sequence: TGTGCCAGCAGTGAATGGAGGTCGCCCATCTATGGCTACACCTTC.

The V gene is TRBV6-5, the J gene TRBJ1-5; D possibly corresponds to TRBD1 (6 bases). The CDR3 totals 14 residues. Trimming stripped 6 bases from V and 7 bases from J, with 16 bases between. Germline-derived CDR1 and CDR2 are MNHEY and SVGAGI. CDR3 DNA sequence: TGTGCCAGCAGCATACAGGGAATCGGACAGCCCCAGCATTTT. The encoded protein is CASSIQGIGQPQHF.

V and J are TRBV7-9 and TRBJ2-1; 8 bases are a match to TRBD2. The CDR3 runs to 15 residues. Germline CDR1 and CDR2: SEHNR and FQNEAQ (reference sequence). V shed 4 bases, J shed 6 bases, and the junction held 8 bases outside the gene matches. CDR3 protein: CASSSGTRSSNEQFF. DNA for the CDR3: TGTGCCAGCAGCTCCGGGACTAGAAGCAGCAATGAGCAGTTCTTC.

The chain combines TRBV5-1 with TRBJ2-5; 9 positions match TRBD2. J gave up 3 bases and V 0 bases, and 3 bases lay outside the gene matches. From germline, CDR1 is SGHRS and CDR2 YFSETQ. The CDR3 runs 15 residues. CDR3 coding DNA: TGCGCCAGCAGCTTGGTAGGCGGGGGGGAAGAGACCCAGTACTTC. Translating gives CASSLVGGGEETQYF.

The chain uses TRBV6-1 and TRBJ2-3, with D possibly matching TRBD1 (5 bases). CDR1 is MNHNS and CDR2 is SASEGT in the germline V gene. This CDR3 is 13 amino acids long. Trimming pared 6 bases from V and 0 bases from J, leaving 7 bases between. In DNA form, the CDR3 reads TGTGCCAGCAGGACAGAGAGCACAGATACGCAGTATTTT. This encodes CASRTESTDTQYF.

This clone appeared once. The chain uses TRBV5-6 and TRBJ1-1; the D gene is possibly TRBD1 (5 bases). The V gene lost 1 base and the J gene lost 8 bases, with 18 bases spanning the gap. Looked up from germline, CDR1 is SGHDT and CDR2 is YYEEEE. This CDR3 has 15 residues. The CDR3 region is CASSLRNRRSGEAFF. The CDR3 region has the DNA TGTGCCAGCAGCTTGAGGAACAGGCGGAGCGGGGAAGCTTTCTTT.

This rearrangement joins TRBV19 to TRBJ2-5; D is undetermined. The CDR3 is 13 amino acids. V was cut by 0 bases and J by 8 bases, with 10 bases left in between. In germline, CDR1 is LNHDA, CDR2 SQIVND (reference sequence). The CDR3 loop reads CASSIDPGETQYF. In nucleotides, the CDR3 is TGTGCCAGTAGTATAGACCCAGGTGAAACCCAGTACTTC.

This sequence joins TRBV15 and TRBJ2-3; 7 nucleotides agree with TRBD1. CDR1 is LNHNV, CDR2 YYDKDF, per germline (reference sequence). With 1 base clipped from V and 0 bases from J, the junction kept 1 base outside the gene matches. The CDR3 is 15 amino acids. The CDR3 reads CATSRAGGSTDTQYF. DNA of the CDR3: TGTGCCACCAGCAGAGCAGGGGGAAGCACAGATACGCAGTATTTT. Using reference TRBV15 and TRBJ2-3 for the parts outside the CDR3, the full variable domain is DAMVIQNPRYQVTQFGKPVTLSCSQTLNHNVMYWYQQKSSQAPKLLFHYYDKDFNNEADTPDNFQSRRPNTSFCFLDIRSPGLGDTAMYLCATSRAGGSTDTQYFGPGTRLTVL.

The genes are TRBV7-2 and TRBJ2-1, with TRBD2 matching over 10 bases. Germline V CDR1 and CDR2: SGHTA, FQGNSA. The V and J ends lost 7 bases and 4 bases, in that order; junction bases with no gene match: 10. The CDR3 totals 16 residues. CDR3 residues: CASTLSVAGGYNEQFF. CDR3 bases: TGTGCCAGCACCCTTAGCGTAGCGGGGGGATACAATGAGCAGTTCTTC.

This chain connects TRBV10-3 to TRBJ1-5; the match to TRBD1 covers 9 bases. The V and J ends lost 7 bases and 5 bases, in that order; junction bases with no gene match: 9. The CDR3 is 15 residues long. In germline, CDR1 is ENHRY, CDR2 SYGVKD. CDR3 protein: CAINPGTGFHQPQHF. Written as DNA, the CDR3 is TGTGCCATCAATCCCGGGACAGGGTTTCATCAGCCCCAGCATTTT.

The rearrangement uses TRBV5-4 and TRBJ2-5; 7 bases agree with TRBD2. Germline CDR1 and CDR2: SGHNT and YYREEE (reference sequence). Trimming took 9 bases from V and 4 from J; bases not matched to a gene: 3. The CDR3 is 11 amino acids. The CDR3 reads CATGGRETQYF. DNA for the CDR3: TGTGCCACCGGGGGGAGAGAGACCCAGTACTTC.

This rearrangement joins TRBV5-4 to TRBJ1-6, with D tentatively TRBD1 (6 bases). This CDR3 contains 14 residues. Germline CDR1 reads SGHNT; CDR2 reads YYREEE (reference sequence). V was trimmed by 1 base and J by 10 bases, leaving 12 bases between them. The CDR3 loop reads CASSLTGSDSPLHF. CDR3 nucleotide sequence: TGTGCCAGCAGCTTGACAGGGTCTGACTCACCCCTCCACTTT.

This clone has only one observation. The gene calls are TRBV19 and TRBJ1-2, with 7 bases matching TRBD1. Germline CDR1 LNHDA, CDR2 SQIVND (reference sequence). V was pared by 5 bases and J by 4 bases, with 7 bases of the junction left unmatched. This CDR3 is 14 amino acids long. The CDR3 here is CASSRDSARYGYTF. The CDR3 DNA sequence: TGTGCCAGTAGTCGGGACAGTGCACGCTATGGCTACACCTTC.

The chain carries TRBV5-1 and TRBJ1-6; perhaps TRBD1 as D (5 bases). V lost 2 bases and J 6 bases, leaving 12 bases between the germline ends. This CDR3 has 15 amino acids. Germline V gives CDR1 SGHRS, CDR2 YFSETQ. DNA for the CDR3: TGCGCCAGCAGCTTCGGGGGGGAGACTAATTCACCCCTCCACTTT. Amino acid sequence: CASSFGGETNSPLHF.